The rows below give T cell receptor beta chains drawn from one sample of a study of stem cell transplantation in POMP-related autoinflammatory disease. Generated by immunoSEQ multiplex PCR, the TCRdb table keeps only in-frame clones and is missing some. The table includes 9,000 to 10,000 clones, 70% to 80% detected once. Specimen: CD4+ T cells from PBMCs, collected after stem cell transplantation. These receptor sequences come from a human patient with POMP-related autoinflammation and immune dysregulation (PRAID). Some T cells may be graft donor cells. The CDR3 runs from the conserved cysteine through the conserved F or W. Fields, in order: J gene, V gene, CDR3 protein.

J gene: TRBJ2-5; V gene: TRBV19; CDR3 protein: CASSRTSGRWGTQYF
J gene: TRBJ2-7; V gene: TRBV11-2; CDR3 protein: CASSLSMWDRTYEQYF
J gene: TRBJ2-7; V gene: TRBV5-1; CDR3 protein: CASSLGRAIAGGGTYEQYF
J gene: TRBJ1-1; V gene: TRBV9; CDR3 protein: CASSVGTGGSNTEAFF
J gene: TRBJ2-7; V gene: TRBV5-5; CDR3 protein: CASSFGPPGSQHF
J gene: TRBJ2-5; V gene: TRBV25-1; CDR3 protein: CASSDRSGRATETQYF
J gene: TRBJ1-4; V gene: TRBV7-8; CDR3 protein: CASSLVAGRPEKLFF
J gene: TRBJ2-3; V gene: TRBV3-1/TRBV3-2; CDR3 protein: CASSQARSGDTQYF
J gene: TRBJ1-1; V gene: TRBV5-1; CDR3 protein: CASARTGGITEAFF
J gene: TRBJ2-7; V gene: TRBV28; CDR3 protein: CASSLSQRGRAYSYEQYF
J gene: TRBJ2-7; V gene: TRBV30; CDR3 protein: CAWRKDRSSYEQYF
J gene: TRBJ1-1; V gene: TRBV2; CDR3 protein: CASILNTEAFF
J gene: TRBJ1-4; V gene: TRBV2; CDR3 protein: CASSAQGRKLFF
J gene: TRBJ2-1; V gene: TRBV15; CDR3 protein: CATSRGYGNEQFF
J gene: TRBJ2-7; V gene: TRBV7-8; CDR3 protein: CASSPVGSGSYEQYF
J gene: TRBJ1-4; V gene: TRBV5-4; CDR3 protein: CASSFRAGPNEKLFF
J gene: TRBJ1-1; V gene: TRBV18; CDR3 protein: CASSPGVNTEAFF
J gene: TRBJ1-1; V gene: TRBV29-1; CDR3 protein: CSAAGRLNTEAFF
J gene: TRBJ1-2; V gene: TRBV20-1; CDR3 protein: CSASSGGWTGGFGYTF
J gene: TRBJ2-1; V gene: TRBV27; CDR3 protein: CASSFSGRMREQFF
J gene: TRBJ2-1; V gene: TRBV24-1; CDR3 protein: CATSDRHQGDEQFF
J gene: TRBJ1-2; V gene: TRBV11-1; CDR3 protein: CASSLGGTGVNYGYTF
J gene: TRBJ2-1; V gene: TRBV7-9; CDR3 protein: CASSPSGTTSREFF
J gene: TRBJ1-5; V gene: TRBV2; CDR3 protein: CASSEEGQGNQPQHF
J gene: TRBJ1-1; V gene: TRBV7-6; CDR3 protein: CASSSRGQAPNTEAFF
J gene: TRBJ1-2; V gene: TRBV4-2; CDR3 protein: CASSQARRTGAARIGYTF
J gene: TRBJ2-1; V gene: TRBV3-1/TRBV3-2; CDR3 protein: CASRPGGGNEQFF
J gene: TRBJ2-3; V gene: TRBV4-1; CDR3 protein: CASSGTGLAGSTDTQYF
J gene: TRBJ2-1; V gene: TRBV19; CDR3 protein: CASSGLAGASYNEQFF
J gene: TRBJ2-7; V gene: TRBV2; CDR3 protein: CASSRGLAGVEQYF
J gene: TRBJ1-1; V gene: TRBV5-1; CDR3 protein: CASSPSPLRLVEAFF
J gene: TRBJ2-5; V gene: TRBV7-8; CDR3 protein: CASSWPEVREVRTQYF
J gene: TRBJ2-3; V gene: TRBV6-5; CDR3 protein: CASSPSGRATDTQYF
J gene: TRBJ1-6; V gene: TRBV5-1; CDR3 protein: CASSLRDRDSPLHF
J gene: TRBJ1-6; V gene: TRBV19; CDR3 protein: CASTGGQYNSPLHF
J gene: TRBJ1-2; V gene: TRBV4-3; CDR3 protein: CASSQFFSSGYTF
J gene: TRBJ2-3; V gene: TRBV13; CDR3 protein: CASSLKFTGGFTRASTDTQYF
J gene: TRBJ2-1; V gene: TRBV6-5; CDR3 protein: CASSPRGGHEQFF
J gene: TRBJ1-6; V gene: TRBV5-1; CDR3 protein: CASSLEGQGDSPLHF
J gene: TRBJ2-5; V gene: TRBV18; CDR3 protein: CASSPGYQESQYF
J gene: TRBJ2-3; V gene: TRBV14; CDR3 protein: CASSPRVGTDTQYF
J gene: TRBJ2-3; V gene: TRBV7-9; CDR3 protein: CASSPTTDTQYF
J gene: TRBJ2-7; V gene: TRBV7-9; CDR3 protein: CASSFRGQGRIEQYF
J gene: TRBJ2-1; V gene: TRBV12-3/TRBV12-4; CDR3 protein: CASSLAGNEQFF
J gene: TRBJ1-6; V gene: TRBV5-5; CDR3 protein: CASSTGFADSPLHF
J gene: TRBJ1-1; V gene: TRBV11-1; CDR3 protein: CASSLKGTIVGTEAFF
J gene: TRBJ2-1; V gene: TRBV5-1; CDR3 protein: CASSLVLYNEQFF
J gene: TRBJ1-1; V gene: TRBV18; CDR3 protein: CASSGGVRDTEAFF
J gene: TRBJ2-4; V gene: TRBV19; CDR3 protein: CASSTMVGGWAKNIQYF